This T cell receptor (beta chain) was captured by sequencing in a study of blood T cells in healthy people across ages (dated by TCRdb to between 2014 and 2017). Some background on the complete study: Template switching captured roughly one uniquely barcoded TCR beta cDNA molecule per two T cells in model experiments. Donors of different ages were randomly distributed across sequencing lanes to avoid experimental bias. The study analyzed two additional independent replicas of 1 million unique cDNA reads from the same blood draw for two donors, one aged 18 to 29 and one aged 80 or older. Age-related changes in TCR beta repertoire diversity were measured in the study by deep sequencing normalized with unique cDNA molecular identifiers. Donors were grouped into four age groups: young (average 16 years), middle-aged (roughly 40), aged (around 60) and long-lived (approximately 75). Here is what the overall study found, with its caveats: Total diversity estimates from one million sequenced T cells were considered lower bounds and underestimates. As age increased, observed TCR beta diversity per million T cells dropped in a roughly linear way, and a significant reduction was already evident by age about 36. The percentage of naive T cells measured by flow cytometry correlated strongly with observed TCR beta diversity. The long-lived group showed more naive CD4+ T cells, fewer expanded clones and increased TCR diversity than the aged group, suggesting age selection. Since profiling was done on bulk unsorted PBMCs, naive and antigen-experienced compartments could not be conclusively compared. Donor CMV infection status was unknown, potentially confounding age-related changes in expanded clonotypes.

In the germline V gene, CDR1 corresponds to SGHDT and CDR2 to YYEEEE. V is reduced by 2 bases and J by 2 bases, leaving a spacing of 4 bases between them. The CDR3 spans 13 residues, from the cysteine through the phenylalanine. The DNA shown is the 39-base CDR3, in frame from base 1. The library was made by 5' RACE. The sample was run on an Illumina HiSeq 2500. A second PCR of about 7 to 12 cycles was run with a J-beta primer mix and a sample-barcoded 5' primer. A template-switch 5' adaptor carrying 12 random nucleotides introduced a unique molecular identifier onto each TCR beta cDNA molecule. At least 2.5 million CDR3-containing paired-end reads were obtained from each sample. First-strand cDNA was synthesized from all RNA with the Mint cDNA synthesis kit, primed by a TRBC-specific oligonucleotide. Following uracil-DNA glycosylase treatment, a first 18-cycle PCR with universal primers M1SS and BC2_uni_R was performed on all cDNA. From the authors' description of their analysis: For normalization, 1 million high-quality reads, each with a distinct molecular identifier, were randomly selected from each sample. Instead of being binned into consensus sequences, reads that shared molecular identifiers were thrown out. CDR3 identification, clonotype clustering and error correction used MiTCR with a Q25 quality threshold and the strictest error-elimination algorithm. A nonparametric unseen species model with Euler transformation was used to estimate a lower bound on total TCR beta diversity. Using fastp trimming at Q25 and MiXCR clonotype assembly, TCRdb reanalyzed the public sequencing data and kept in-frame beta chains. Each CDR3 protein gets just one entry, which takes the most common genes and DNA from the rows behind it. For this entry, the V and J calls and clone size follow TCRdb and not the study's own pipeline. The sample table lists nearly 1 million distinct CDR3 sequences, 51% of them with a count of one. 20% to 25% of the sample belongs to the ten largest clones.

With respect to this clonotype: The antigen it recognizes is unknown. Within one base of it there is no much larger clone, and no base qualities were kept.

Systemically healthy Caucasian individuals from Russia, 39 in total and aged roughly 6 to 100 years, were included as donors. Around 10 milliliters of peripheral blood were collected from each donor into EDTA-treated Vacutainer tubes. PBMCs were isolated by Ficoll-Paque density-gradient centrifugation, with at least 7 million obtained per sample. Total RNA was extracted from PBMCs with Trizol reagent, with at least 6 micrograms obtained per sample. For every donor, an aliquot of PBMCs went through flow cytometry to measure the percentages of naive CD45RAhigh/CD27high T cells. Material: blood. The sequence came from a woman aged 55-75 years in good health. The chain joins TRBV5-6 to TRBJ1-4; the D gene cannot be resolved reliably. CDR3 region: CASSFETNEKLFF. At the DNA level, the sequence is TGTGCCAGCAGCTTCGAGACTAATGAAAAACTGTTTTTT.